This TCR beta chain was captured in a study of beta chain features in type 1 diabetes. Findings and limits, study-wide: Cells with high TCR expression could be over-represented by cDNA sequencing. Patients with type 1 diabetes carried fewer insertions and had more deletions at their VDJ junctions. Shortening of TCRB CDR3s, moderate but significant, appeared in all four CD4+ subsets of Type 1 diabetes patients.

Sorting based on CD45RO/CCR7/CD25/CD127/CD95/CD27 separated CD4+ naive, central memory, regulatory and stem cell-like memory cells. Each sorted population was over 98% pure. The germline CDR1 and CDR2 sequences are LNHDA and SQIVND (reference sequence). The CDR3 extends over 14 amino acids. V trimming: 4 bases; J trimming: 4 bases; junction bases outside the gene matches: 6. This clone showed up just a few times. The target antigen is unknown. Since all of the isolated RNA was reverse transcribed, expressed TCRB transcripts were what got sequenced. The protocol was immunoSEQ multiplex PCR, while the TCRdb copy is restricted to in-frame clones and leaves out a portion. The table records hundreds of thousands of clones, 15% of them present only once.

This clonotype was sampled from a man younger than 30 with type 1 diabetes. Sequencing was performed on naive CD4+ T cells from blood. This chain joins TRBV19 and TRBJ1-2, with 7 bases that match TRBD1. As DNA, the CDR3 is TGTGCCAGTAGTAGACAGGGATCGAGCTATGGCTACACCTTC. Translation: CASSRQGSSYGYTF.